The entry below describes one TCR beta chain. Its antigen is undetermined. The data were obtained in a study of T cell responses to AZD1222 COVID-19 vaccine. As for the study in general: Second-dose recipients at about 4 or about 12 weeks were treated as one pooled group. The study's findings and limits: Variant regions that are unmutated are reportedly the target of nearly half of spike-specific TCRs. Spike-specific TCR breadth and depth went up after people got two AZD1222 doses. Donors were mostly white British, more females; clonal diversity possibly underestimated.

TCRdb's table, derived via immunoSEQ multiplex PCR, lists solely in-frame clones and lacks some. This table holds about 150,000 clones, almost 95% found once. Germline-derived CDR1 and CDR2 are KGHSH and LQKENI. The CDR3 is 16 amino acids. Trimming removed 3 bases from V and 6 bases from J, with 19 bases in between. Sample: peripheral blood, taken on day 0 of AZD1222 vaccination. The genes are TRBV18 and TRBJ2-3; possibly TRBD2 for D (7 bases). This sequence originates from an adult in good health. The CDR3 nucleotides read TGTGCCAGCTCACCTGCGGGGGCGCTTACCCTCGATACGCAGTATTTT. This encodes CASSPAGALTLDTQYF. Filled out from reference TRBV18 and TRBJ2-3, the complete variable domain reads NAGVMQNPRHLVRRRGQEARLRCSPMKGHSHVYWYRQLPEEGLKFMVYLQKENIIDESGMPKERFSAEFPKEGPSILRIQQVVRGDSAAYFCASSPAGALTLDTQYFGPGTRLTVL.